This TCR beta chain was captured in a study of shared clonotypes between healthy human individuals. For the study at large: Two women and a few men aged 18 to 49 served as donors. General study points: The naive CD4 repertoires of several donors were compared, and 5% to 6.5% of clonotypes were shared.

The germline V gene encodes CDR1 SSHAT and CDR2 FNYEAQ (reference sequence). V was pared by 3 bases and J by 5 bases, with 7 bases of the junction left unmatched. This CDR3 contains 15 residues. Donation came from healthy HIV-negative adults that had no recent acute infections or vaccinations. Caucasian adults residing in Nashville, Tennessee made up all the donors. Using immunoSEQ multiplex PCR, the repertoire was profiled, and TCRdb retains in-frame clones only, with some absent. The data show fewer than 850,000 clones, with roughly 70% seen just once and less than 2% held by the top ten. Regarding this clone: What it binds is not known.

This TCR was sampled from a woman aged 30 to 39 in good health. J is TRBJ2-5 and V is TRBV7-7; 9 bases are shared with TRBD2. The sequencing input was memory CD4+ T cells sorted from blood. Subset given: CD45RA-negative fraction. This chain's CDR3 is CASSLGGRAFETQYF. CDR3 nucleotides: TGTGCCAGCAGCTTGGGCGGGAGGGCCTTCGAGACCCAGTACTTC.